This T cell receptor beta chain was sequenced in a study of vaccination effects on CD4 cells after COVID-19 (dated by TCRdb to the early 2020s). About the full investigation: Each participant got two doses of an mRNA SARS-CoV-2 vaccine, either BNT162b2 or mRNA-1273. Pre-vaccine samples were drawn from two convalescent patients 16 days and one week before the first dose, at 142 and 148 days after COVID-19 diagnosis. The study compared SARS-CoV-2 spike-specific CD4+ TCR repertoires before and after mRNA vaccination in COVID-19 convalescent patients and infection-naive vaccine recipients. Altogether, over 9 COVID-19 convalescent patients and several SARS-CoV-2-naive healthy vaccine recipients made up the full study. Cultures from other donors in the study were sequenced using the Oncomine TCR Beta short-read assay on an Illumina iSeq 100.

The CDR3 goes from the cysteine to the phenylalanine over 13 residues. Only CDR3 DNA remains: 39 bases, in frame from the first base. Per the germline V gene, SGHTA is the CDR1 and FQGNSA is the CDR2. V has 8 bases trimmed and J has 4 bases trimmed; junction bases matching no gene number 2. Study-wide findings and limitations: In convalescent patients, the post-vaccine spike-reactive repertoire was composed mainly of new vaccine-induced clones that were largely distinct from infection-induced clones. Marked clonal contraction was observed in both infection-induced and vaccine-induced clones at late post-vaccination timepoints, consistent with waning T cell responses. The study was limited by a small number of convalescent patients and lacked early post-infection timepoints.

To prepare the library, the immunoSEQ multiplex PCR assay was applied. DNA from the CD4+ T cells that had been cultured and isolated underwent TCR beta CDR3 sequencing. Processing in the source paper ran as follows. The analysis removed non-productive TCR sequences, trimmed reads to the CDR3 region, and retained only CDR3s that were 7 or more amino acids long. The MANAFEST web app was used to pick out antigen-specific clonotypes by comparing their expansion in peptide wells with that in reference cultures. For clones to be considered positive, expansion at FDR<0.05 versus reference and all other wells, an odds ratio above 5, and a frequency above 0.1% in two replicate wells were required. A clonotype was called cross-reactive if it was significantly expanded both in SARS-CoV-2 spike wells and in at least one common cold coronavirus spike condition. Using the stringdist R package, CDR3 similarity was measured by Levenshtein distance, and unrooted trees were constructed with ape in R 3.6.1. TCRdb holds this immuneACCESS table with in-frame rearrangements only. Some clones are missing; in checked studies, unresolved V genes explain under half, and the rest has no known cause. D and trimming come from the DNA, and the V and J calls and clone size come from that table. This sample is represented by roughly 54,000 clones; more than 75% of them were singletons. 5.5% of the sample rests with the top ten.

Of note for this clone: Its antigen specificity is not known. There are no base qualities to consult, and no much larger clone falls within one base.

In the ViraFEST assay, PBMC were stimulated with viral peptide pools, and antigen-specific CD4+ T cell clonotypes were then identified by expansion using TCR sequencing. After about 9 days of culture, CD4+ T cells were isolated with the EasySep CD4+ T cell isolation kit. PCR-confirmed SARS-CoV-2 infection had occurred in convalescent patients between March and December 2020, before the Alpha, Beta and Delta variants emerged in the United States. Approximately 2 million PBMC per well were cultured with 9 to 10 ug/ml peptides in IMDM containing about 5% human AB serum, approximately 9.1 IU/ml IL-2 and gentamicin. For the negative control culture condition, an HIV-1 Nef peptide pool was used. On days 3 and 7, half of the culture medium was replaced with fresh IL-2-containing medium. Unless noted otherwise, every peptide stimulation condition was grown in triplicate wells. Using Ficoll-Paque Plus gradient centrifugation, PBMC were separated from whole blood and then either used fresh or cryopreserved at -140C. The QIAamp micro DNA kit was used to extract genomic DNA from the cultured CD4+ T cells.

The receptor was isolated from a human donor who had a prior SARS-CoV-2 infection. Source: CD4+ T cells from PBMCs cultured with HIV peptides, taken before COVID-19 vaccination. Per the publication, the cell subset or site label means: HIV-1 Nef peptide pool negative control/reference culture. The V gene is TRBV7-2 and the J gene is TRBJ1-6, with 7 junctional bases fitting TRBD1. Here the CDR3 is given as CASGTAYNSPLHF. The sequence in DNA is TGTGCCAGCGGGACAGCTTATAATTCACCCCTCCACTTT.